This entry concerns a single TCR beta chain. This sample is drawn from a study of shared clonotypes between healthy human individuals. This CDR3 comprises 14 residues. Per the germline V gene, CDR1 is MDHEN and CDR2 is SYDVKM. V dropped 5 bases and J dropped 7 bases, with 17 bases sitting between them. Data came from immunoSEQ multiplex PCR; TCRdb stores just in-frame clones and leaves some out. The sample gives approximately 1.4 million clones, around 98% of which show up once; around 0.47% is in the top ten. The clonotype was recovered from a man aged 25-45 years in good health. This rearrangement joins TRBV28 to TRBJ1-2; D remains ambiguous. Input material: naive CD4+ T cells sorted from blood. Subset here: CD45RA+ positively selected. For the CDR3, the DNA is TGTGCCAGCAGTCCCGTTTACGGGATTGGTGGCTACACCTTC. This codes for CASSPVYGIGGYTF.